These 10 T cell receptor beta chains were all obtained from the same sample, sequenced in a study of early T cells in non-severe SARS-CoV-2 infection. Each CDR3 protein is one row after TCRdb ran MiXCR on the 5' RACE reads. The sample has under 70,000 distinct CDR3 sequences, 11% seen once. The specimen sequenced was whole blood. These receptors were taken from an adult who was a healthcare worker with PCR-confirmed SARS-CoV-2 infection or an uninfected control (not recorded which).

The V and J genes are TRBV9 and TRBJ2-5; D gene ambiguous. CDR3 length: 14 residues. Germline-derived CDR1 and CDR2 are SGDLS and YYNGEE. The V and J ends lost 0 bases and 0 bases respectively, with 6 bases between them. This CDR3 reads CASSVVADQETQYF. In nucleotides, the CDR3 is TGTGCCAGCAGCGTAGTGGCCGACCAAGAGACCCAGTACTTC.

The chain employs TRBV12-3 or TRBV12-4 and TRBJ2-7, with D possibly matching TRBD1 (5 bases). This CDR3 region has 17 residues. V was pared by 4 bases and J by 6 bases, with 25 bases between. CDR3 residues: CASSSRSSQGRGGEQYF. CDR3 nucleotides: TGTGCCAGCAGTTCCCGTTCCTCCCAGGGTAGGGGCGGCGAGCAGTACTTC.

This clonotype appeared many times. V usage is TRBV5-1 and J usage is TRBJ2-1, with 7 bases identical to TRBD2. Per the germline V gene, CDR1 is SGHRS and CDR2 is YFSETQ. With V trimmed by 0 bases and J by 4 bases, 4 bases remained unmatched. This CDR3 is built from 15 residues. The CDR3 DNA reads as TGCGCCAGCAGCTTGGGCGGGGGACTTTACAATGAGCAGTTCTTC. Protein sequence: CASSLGGGLYNEQFF.

The rearrangement uses TRBV19 and TRBJ1-4; perhaps TRBD1 as D (5 bases). The CDR3 has 15 residues. V lost 5 bases, J lost 6 bases, and 16 bases lay in between. The germline V gene encodes CDR1 LNHDA and CDR2 SQIVND (reference sequence). The CDR3 reads CASSSQTAGDEKLFF. The CDR3 DNA follows: TGTGCCAGTAGTTCACAGACAGCGGGGGATGAAAAACTGTTTTTT.

This clonotype was counted many times. The chain uses TRBV7-6 and TRBJ2-2; no clear D gene. Germline CDR1 is SGHVS and CDR2 is FNYEAQ. The CDR3 runs 14 residues. Trimming removed 3 bases from V and 1 base from J, with 6 bases in between. This CDR3 is CASSFLRNTGELFF. For the CDR3, the DNA is TGTGCCAGCAGCTTTCTCAGGAACACCGGGGAGCTGTTTTTT.

Many counts were recorded for this clonotype. CDR3 residues: CASSLWGTGELFF. The CDR3 coding sequence is TGTGCCAGCAGTTTGTGGGGGACCGGGGAGCTGTTTTTT. The chain carries TRBV12-3 or TRBV12-4 and TRBJ2-2, with D tentatively TRBD1 or TRBD2 (5 bases each). The CDR3 consists of 13 residues. V was trimmed by 3 bases and J by 5 bases, leaving 7 bases between them.

This clonotype appeared many times. The chain carries TRBV5-5 and TRBJ2-7; no clear D. The CDR3 is 13 residues long. V was pared by 4 bases and J by 3 bases, with 11 bases between. CDR1 is SGHKS, CDR2 YYEKEE, per germline (reference sequence). CDR3 in DNA: TGTGCCAGCAGCCGCCAACCTAACTACGAGCAGTACTTC. Its translation: CASSRQPNYEQYF.

This clonotype has ten or more counts. The chain uses TRBV20-1 and TRBJ1-6; D is undetermined. Trimming took off 2 bases at V and 7 bases at J, with 3 bases between the two ends. The CDR3 extends over 11 amino acids. The germline V gene has CDR1 DFQATT and CDR2 SNEGSKA (reference sequence). The CDR3 DNA follows: TGCAGTGCTAGAAGAAATTCACCCCTCCACTTT. Its translation: CSARRNSPLHF.

The table lists this clonotype with a count of one. The V call is TRBV10-3, the J call TRBJ2-1; TRBD2 matches 7 bases. CDR1 is ENHRY and CDR2 is SYGVKD in the germline V gene. The V segment lost 2 bases and the J segment 4 bases; nucleotides outside the gene matches: 2. The CDR3 loop spans 14 amino acids. CDR3 residues: CAISEGRGYNEQFF. The CDR3 DNA is TGTGCCATCAGTGAGGGGCGGGGGTACAATGAGCAGTTCTTC.

Many counts were recorded for this clonotype. CDR3 in amino acids: CASSVGGYEQYF. DNA for the CDR3: TGTGCCAGCTCGGTTGGAGGCTACGAGCAGTACTTC. The chain joins TRBV28 to TRBJ2-7; tentative D call: TRBD2 (5 bases). Germline values: CDR1 MDHEN, CDR2 SYDVKM. CDR3 length: 12 residues. Trimming took off 8 bases at V and 3 bases at J, with 11 bases between the two ends.